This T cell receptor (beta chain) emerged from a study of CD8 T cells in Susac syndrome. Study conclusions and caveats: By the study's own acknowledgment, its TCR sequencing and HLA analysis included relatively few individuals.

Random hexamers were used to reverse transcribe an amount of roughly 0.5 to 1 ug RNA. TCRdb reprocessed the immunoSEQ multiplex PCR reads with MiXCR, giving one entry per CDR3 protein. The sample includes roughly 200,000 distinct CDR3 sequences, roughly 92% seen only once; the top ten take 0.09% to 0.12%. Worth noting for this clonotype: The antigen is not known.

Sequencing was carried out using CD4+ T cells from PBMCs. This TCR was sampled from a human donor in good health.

The CDR3 bases are TGCAGTGCTAGAATAACTCCAACCGGCCGCCTTTCACCCCTCCACTTT. This sequence encodes CSARITPTGRLSPLHF. V gene TRBV20-1 combines with J gene TRBJ1-6; no reliable D call. Per germline, CDR1 DFQATT and CDR2 SNEGSKA (reference sequence). The CDR3 loop spans 16 amino acids. Between the trimmed V and J ends, which lost 2 bases and 9 bases, there was a span of 20 bases.